This T cell receptor (beta chain) came from a study of OX40 agonist ivuxolimab in advanced cancers. For the study at large: People in dose escalation had one of these cancers: hepatocellular carcinoma, melanoma, renal cell or head and neck cancer.

Germline loops: CDR1 SGHTA, CDR2 FQGNSA. After removal of 1 base from V and 7 bases from J, the junction contained 4 bases not matched to a gene. The CDR3 extends over 14 amino acids. Using immunoSEQ multiplex PCR, the repertoire was profiled, and TCRdb retains in-frame clones only, with some absent. This sample has 35,000 to 50,000 clones, with 88% found just once. The V gene is TRBV7-2, the J gene TRBJ2-1, with 7 bases matching TRBD1. The TCR sequence derives from an adult with an advanced solid tumor such as melanoma, head and neck, liver or kidney cancer. Sequences were derived from CD4+ or CD8+ T cells sorted from blood, sampled in a trial of the OX40 agonist ivuxolimab. DNA of the CDR3: TGTGCCAGCAGCTTAGGGGACAGACCTAATGAGCAGTTCTTC. Encoded protein: CASSLGDRPNEQFF.